The 27 T cell receptor beta chains given below trace back to one sample, sequenced in a study of OX40 agonist ivuxolimab in advanced cancers. Libraries were prepared by immunoSEQ multiplex PCR; TCRdb keeps only in-frame clonotypes and omits some of them. The sample records roughly 80,000 clones, about nine tenths being singletons. The input for sequencing was CD4+ or CD8+ T cells sorted from blood, taken in a trial of the OX40 agonist ivuxolimab. The source of these receptors is an adult with an advanced solid tumor such as melanoma, head and neck, liver or kidney cancer.

The sample holds one count of this clone. The CDR3 here is CASSLPEGGNQPQHF. For the CDR3, the DNA is TGTGCCAGCAGTTTACCAGAGGGTGGCAATCAGCCCCAGCATTTT. The gene calls are TRBV28 and TRBJ1-5; D gene uncertain. The CDR3 extends over 15 amino acids. V lost 2 bases and J 2 bases, leaving 10 bases between the germline ends. Germline CDR1 MDHEN, CDR2 SYDVKM.

The CDR3 protein is CASSLRGSTDTQYF. The CDR3 bases are TGTGCCAGCAGCTTAAGGGGAAGCACAGATACGCAGTATTTT. The chain links TRBV7-3 to TRBJ2-3; D unresolved. Germline V gene sequence: CDR1 SGHTA, CDR2 FQGTGA. The CDR3 length is 14 residues. V was clipped by 1 base and J by 0 bases, with 5 bases between them.

The chain uses TRBV10-1 and TRBJ2-7, with 10 bases fitting TRBD2. In germline, CDR1 is WNHNN, CDR2 SYGVQD (reference sequence). This CDR3 region has 14 residues. J lost 5 bases, V lost 5 bases, and 6 bases had no gene match. Here the CDR3 DNA reads TGCGCCAGCAGTTCACGACTAGCGGGTCACGAGCAGTACTTC. It yields the protein CASSSRLAGHEQYF.

The V call is TRBV19, the J call TRBJ2-3; no definite D call. V lost 6 bases, J lost 4 bases, and 11 bases lay in between. This CDR3 contains 13 residues. Germline CDR1 reads LNHDA; CDR2 reads SQIVND (reference sequence). In nucleotides, the CDR3 is TGTGCCAGTAGACCGCCCGTTCCAGATACGCAGTATTTT. Encoded protein: CASRPPVPDTQYF.

This chain connects TRBV6-5 to TRBJ1-2; 10 bases are shared with TRBD1. CDR3 size: 14 residues. Trimming at V came to 6 bases and at J to 6 bases, leaving 7 bases not matched to a gene. CDR1 and CDR2 (germline): MNHEY, SVGAGI. CDR3 sequence reads: CASRTTDRGDGYTF. CDR3 nucleotide sequence: TGTGCCAGCAGGACCACGGACAGGGGGGATGGCTACACCTTC.

This chain uses TRBV18 with TRBJ1-2, with D unclear. The CDR3 is 14 residues long. Deletions cut 2 bases from V and 5 bases from J, with 12 bases between. Germline CDR1 and CDR2: KGHSH and LQKENI. CDR3 nucleotides: TGTGCCAGCTCACCAATAAGTCCGACTTATGGCTACACCTTC. Translating it yields CASSPISPTYGYTF.

The chain is built from TRBV11-1 and TRBJ2-4; D may be TRBD1 or TRBD2 (5 bases each). The CDR3 contains 14 residues. Looked up from germline, CDR1 is SGHAT and CDR2 is FQDESV (reference sequence). V lost 6 bases and J lost 11, with 20 bases in between. CDR3 protein: CASRSDSSWGFQYF. As DNA, the CDR3 is TGTGCCAGCAGGTCGGACTCTTCCTGGGGCTTTCAGTACTTC. Full variable domain (missing parts from reference TRBV11-1 and TRBJ2-4): EAEVAQSPRYKITEKSQAVAFWCDPISGHATLYWYRQILGQGPELLVQFQDESVVDDSQLPKDRFSAERLKGVDSTLKIQPAELGDSAMYLCASRSDSSWGFQYFGAGTRLSVL.

The chain recombines TRBV18 with TRBJ1-2; the match to TRBD1 covers 12 bases. Germline trimming cut 3 bases from V and 6 bases from J; bases unmatched to any gene: 8. The CDR3 spans 16 residues. The germline CDR1 and CDR2 sequences are KGHSH and LQKENI. For the CDR3, the DNA is TGTGCCAGCTCACCCGAAACCGGGACAGGGGGCGATGGCTACACCTTC. This translates into CASSPETGTGGDGYTF.

The chain is built from TRBV27 and TRBJ1-2; 7 bases map to TRBD1. This CDR3 comprises 14 residues. Unmatched junction bases numbered 11, after V lost 6 bases and J lost 7 bases. Germline CDR1 is MNHEY and CDR2 is SMNVEV (reference sequence). The CDR3 protein is CASRSTGTRPGYTF. The CDR3 nucleotides are TGTGCCAGCAGGTCGACAGGGACACGGCCTGGCTACACCTTC.

The rearrangement uses TRBV5-6 and TRBJ1-2, with D tentatively TRBD1 (5 bases). The CDR3 sequence is 13 residues long. V was pared by 1 base and J by 8 bases, with 12 bases between. Germline V CDR1 and CDR2: SGHDT, YYEEEE. CDR3 sequence (DNA): TGTGCCAGCAGCTTGCTTCAGGGAGCCGGCTACACCTTC. Encoded protein: CASSLLQGAGYTF.

The chain employs TRBV6-5 and TRBJ1-6; 10 nucleotides line up with TRBD1. The germline gives CDR1 MNHEY, CDR2 SVGAGI. The J segment lost 9 bases and the V segment lost 0 bases, leaving 5 bases of the junction unmatched. The CDR3 has 16 amino acids. Here the CDR3 reads CASSYSMGQGTSPLHF. The CDR3 DNA reads as TGTGCCAGCAGTTACTCGATGGGACAGGGGACTTCACCCCTCCACTTT.

The rearrangement joins TRBV28 to TRBJ2-2; TRBD1 aligns across 8 bases. The ends lost 4 bases at V and 4 bases at J; junction bases unmatched: 11. Germline-derived CDR1 and CDR2 are MDHEN and SYDVKM. This CDR3 comprises 17 residues. The CDR3 loop reads CASSSQGALTLTGELFF. DNA for the CDR3: TGTGCCAGCAGTTCGCAGGGGGCGCTGACCCTCACCGGGGAGCTGTTTTTT.

The V call is TRBV6-6, the J call TRBJ2-7; D tentatively reads TRBD1 or TRBD2 (6 bases each). The ends were cut back, 5 bases at V and 7 bases at J, with 21 bases in the middle. Germline V lookup: CDR1 MNHNY, CDR2 SVGAGI (reference sequence). The CDR3 totals 15 residues. CDR3 in DNA: TGTGCCAGCAGTCGACGGGGGCCATCACTTAAAGAGCAGTACTTC. It specifies CASSRRGPSLKEQYF.

The J gene is TRBJ1-1, the V gene TRBV6-1; D is possibly TRBD1 (5 bases). V lost 2 bases and J 0 bases, leaving 13 bases between the germline ends. Germline CDR1 reads MNHNS; CDR2 reads SASEGT. The CDR3 loop spans 16 amino acids. The CDR3 sequence: CASSERRGLMNTEAFF. In DNA form, the CDR3 reads TGTGCCAGCAGTGAAAGGAGGGGCCTCATGAACACTGAAGCTTTCTTT.

This chain connects TRBV18 to TRBJ2-7, with D possibly being TRBD1 or TRBD2 (5 bases each). Trimming removed 3 bases at V and 1 base at J, with 13 bases between. The CDR3 totals 15 residues. Germline loops: CDR1 KGHSH, CDR2 LQKENI. The CDR3 protein is CASSPPGTGSYEQYF. The CDR3 bases are TGTGCCAGCTCACCCCCCGGGACGGGATCCTACGAGCAGTACTTC.

Here the CDR3 reads CASGGLAGETQYF. Here the CDR3 DNA reads TGTGCCAGCGGTGGACTAGCGGGAGAGACCCAGTACTTC. The V call is TRBV2, the J call TRBJ2-5, with 11 bases lining up with TRBD2. The CDR3 runs to 13 residues. J lost 4 bases, V lost 8 bases, and 3 bases had no gene match. Per the germline V gene, CDR1 is SNHLY and CDR2 is FYNNEI.

The J gene is TRBJ2-5, the V gene TRBV18; a possible D gene is TRBD1 (6 bases). Germline CDR1 reads KGHSH; CDR2 reads LQKENI. The CDR3 is 13 residues long. V gave up 3 bases and J gave up 3 bases, with 8 bases separating them. DNA of the CDR3: TGTGCCAGCTCACCGCACAGGGAAGAGACCCAGTACTTC. This translates into CASSPHREETQYF. Complete variable domain (other parts from reference TRBV18 and TRBJ2-5): NAGVMQNPRHLVRRRGQEARLRCSPMKGHSHVYWYRQLPEEGLKFMVYLQKENIIDESGMPKERFSAEFPKEGPSILRIQQVVRGDSAAYFCASSPHREETQYFGPGTRLLVL.

The chain recombines TRBV4-2 with TRBJ2-7; D is unclear. The CDR3 has 13 amino acids. V lost 1 base, J lost 6 bases, and 10 bases lay in between. Germline lookup yields CDR1 LGHNA and CDR2 YNFKEQ. The CDR3 reads CASSQGVGSEQYF. The CDR3 DNA reads as TGTGCCAGCAGCCAAGGTGTTGGGTCCGAGCAGTACTTC.

This chain links TRBV7-9 with TRBJ1-1; tentative D call: TRBD1 (6 bases). This CDR3 region has 14 residues. The germline V gene has CDR1 SEHNR and CDR2 FQNEAQ (reference sequence). V lost 7 bases, J lost 3 bases, and 15 bases lay in between. The CDR3 reads CASTFSQGHTEAFF. The CDR3 nucleotides are TGTGCCAGCACCTTTTCCCAGGGGCACACTGAAGCTTTCTTT.

The chain recombines TRBV10-3 with TRBJ1-2; 7 bases agree with TRBD1. V lost 8 bases, J lost 5 bases, and 11 bases stayed unmatched. The length of the CDR3 is 14 residues. Germline V gene lookup returns CDR1 ENHRY and CDR2 SYGVKD. This chain's CDR3 is CAISSGTATYGYTF. The CDR3 DNA follows: TGTGCCATCTCATCCGGGACAGCTACTTATGGCTACACCTTC.

This chain connects TRBV5-1 to TRBJ1-1; 7 nucleotides agree with TRBD1. The CDR3 runs 12 residues. The ends lost 1 base at V and 11 bases at J; junction bases unmatched: 5. Looked up from germline, CDR1 is SGHRS and CDR2 is YFSETQ. The CDR3: CASSLSGQRAFF. CDR3 DNA: TGCGCCAGCAGCTTGTCGGGACAGCGGGCTTTCTTT.

This rearrangement joins TRBV10-2 to TRBJ2-1; no reliable D call. Germline lookup yields CDR1 WSHSY and CDR2 SAAADI. CDR3 length equals 12 residues. The V end was cut by 6 bases, the J end by 8 bases, with 11 bases between. In DNA, the CDR3 is TGCGCCAGCAGGCGGAGCTGGGATGAGCAGTTCTTC. It codes for CASRRSWDEQFF.

The chain combines TRBV28 with TRBJ2-7; D perhaps matches TRBD1 (6 bases). Germline assignment: CDR1 MDHEN and CDR2 SYDVKM. The CDR3 spans 14 residues. The V end lost 5 bases, the J end lost 2 bases, and 13 bases lay between the germline ends. CDR3 sequence: CASSPPGATYEQYF. Here the CDR3 DNA reads TGTGCCAGCAGTCCCCCAGGGGCAACCTACGAGCAGTACTTC. The full variable domain, rest sourced from reference TRBV28 and TRBJ2-7, is DVKVTQSSRYLVKRTGEKVFLECVQDMDHENMFWYRQDPGLGLRLIYFSYDVKMKEKGDIPEGYSVSREKKERFSLILESASTNQTSMYLCASSPPGATYEQYFGPGTRLTVT.

The chain links TRBV28 to TRBJ2-3; maybe TRBD2 (5 bases). V was pared by 9 bases and J by 0 bases, with 16 bases between. In germline, CDR1 is MDHEN, CDR2 SYDVKM. CDR3 size: 15 residues. The CDR3 DNA reads TGTGCCAGACCGCCAACGGGGTTCAGCACAGATACGCAGTATTTT. It specifies CARPPTGFSTDTQYF.

Of note for this clone: Mismatch with germline at one junction end may stem from a read error. This specimen includes other DNA sequences encoding the same CDR3. The rearrangement uses TRBV5-1 and TRBJ2-3; D is unclear. Germline V gene data show CDR1 as SGHRS and CDR2 as YFSETQ. CDR3 length equals 14 residues. The CDR3, as DNA: TGTGCCAGCAGCGACCCCACCAGCACAGATACGCAGTATTTT. The encoded protein is CASSDPTSTDTQYF.

The chain joins TRBV2 to TRBJ2-7; D might be TRBD1 (5 bases). This CDR3 spans 15 amino acids. The germline V and J ends were trimmed by 2 bases and 0 bases, with 11 bases remaining between them. The germline gives CDR1 SNHLY, CDR2 FYNNEI. Written as DNA, the CDR3 is TGTGCCAGCAGTGAATACAGGACCAGCTCCTACGAGCAGTACTTC. It specifies CASSEYRTSSYEQYF.

The V and J genes are TRBV28 and TRBJ2-1, with TRBD2 identical over 10 bases. The CDR3 is 17 amino acids. The germline V gene encodes CDR1 MDHEN and CDR2 SYDVKM. V shed 3 bases, J shed 0 bases, and the junction held 5 bases outside the gene matches. The CDR3 loop is CASSLSSGRVSYNEQFF. CDR3 DNA sequence: TGTGCCAGCAGTTTGTCCAGCGGGAGGGTCTCCTACAATGAGCAGTTCTTC.